Presented here are 28 T cell receptor beta chains from one specimen sequenced in a study of T cell changes during pregnancy in multiple sclerosis. Assay used: immunoSEQ multiplex PCR; TCRdb lists only in-frame clones, some missing. The data hold 90,000 to 120,000 clones, with around nine tenths observed a single time. The sample in question was peripheral blood, obtained in the second trimester of pregnancy. The receptors originated from a female donor with multiple sclerosis, enrolled in a pregnancy study.

This rearrangement joins TRBV4-1 to TRBJ1-2, with TRBD1 matching over 9 bases. J was trimmed by 4 bases and V by 4 bases; bases with no gene match: 4. The germline gives CDR1 MGHRA, CDR2 YSYEKL. CDR3 size: 14 residues. The CDR3: CASSPRDRVYGYTF. CDR3 nucleotide sequence: TGCGCCAGCAGCCCCCGGGACAGGGTCTATGGCTACACCTTC.

This chain joins TRBV9 and TRBJ1-6; D possibly corresponds to TRBD1 (6 bases). Germline lookup yields CDR1 SGDLS and CDR2 YYNGEE. This CDR3 has 15 residues. The germline V and J ends were trimmed by 4 bases and 5 bases, with 13 bases remaining between them. In nucleotides, the CDR3 is TGTGCCAGCAGCCCCGGGACACTCGATAATTCACCCCTCCACTTT. Protein product: CASSPGTLDNSPLHF.

This sequence joins TRBV29-1 and TRBJ2-1; the D is unclear. From germline, CDR1 is SQVTM and CDR2 ANQGSEA. The V end lost 6 bases, the J end lost 0 bases, and 15 bases lay between the germline ends. This CDR3 spans 15 amino acids. Here the CDR3 DNA reads TGCAGCGTCTGGGCGTATACCATCTCCTACAATGAGCAGTTCTTC. It specifies CSVWAYTISYNEQFF.

For the CDR3, the DNA is TGTGCCAGCAGCTGGAGGCGGGGGACGGGTAATGAAAAACTGTTTTTT. Translating gives CASSWRRGTGNEKLFF. The V call is TRBV5-6, the J call TRBJ1-4; a possible D gene is TRBD1 (5 bases). CDR1 and CDR2 from the germline V gene are SGHDT and YYEEEE. The CDR3 length is 16 residues. V was trimmed by 3 bases and J by 4 bases, leaving 16 bases between them.

The V and J genes are TRBV19 and TRBJ2-1; a weak D match, TRBD2 (5 bases). Germline V gives CDR1 LNHDA, CDR2 SQIVND (reference sequence). V shed 1 base and J shed 4 bases, with 11 bases lying between them. This CDR3 is 15 amino acids long. CDR3 amino acids: CASSIGAGMYNEQFF. The CDR3 DNA follows: TGTGCCAGTAGTATAGGGGCGGGTATGTACAATGAGCAGTTCTTC.

This clone occurred once. The gene calls are TRBV7-5 and TRBJ2-7; the DNA was not used to check the table's D call, TRBD1. TRBV7-5 counts as a pseudogene. This CDR3 region has 16 residues. CDR3 DNA sequence: TGTGTCAGAAGCTTAGCGTACACAGGGTGCGGCTACGAGCAGTACTTC. Protein sequence: CVRSLAYTGCGYEQYF.

The J gene is TRBJ2-5, the V gene TRBV30, with D hard to call. The CDR3 runs to 14 residues. Germline V gene lookup returns CDR1 GTSNPN and CDR2 SVGIG (reference sequence). Trimming cost V 4 bases and J 2 bases, with 14 bases left between them. The CDR3 bases are TGTGCCTGGACCACCCAATTTAGTCAAGAGACCCAGTACTTC. This encodes CAWTTQFSQETQYF.

CDR3 loop: CAWSVTGESEQFF. CDR3 DNA sequence: TGTGCCTGGAGTGTAACGGGAGAAAGTGAGCAGTTCTTC. The chain combines TRBV30 with TRBJ2-1, with D maybe TRBD2 (6 bases). Germline assignment: CDR1 GTSNPN and CDR2 SVGIG (reference sequence). V was clipped by 0 bases and J by 9 bases, with 12 bases between them. The CDR3 spans 13 residues.

The V call is TRBV2, the J call TRBJ1-2; D ambiguous. Germline V lookup: CDR1 SNHLY, CDR2 FYNNEI. The CDR3 contains 15 residues. V dropped 6 bases and J dropped 6 bases, with 20 bases sitting between them. CDR3 region: CASSQSPQAEHGYTF. DNA of the CDR3: TGTGCCAGCAGCCAAAGCCCGCAGGCAGAGCATGGCTACACCTTC.

J is TRBJ1-1 and V is TRBV30; 7 bases agree with TRBD1. In germline, CDR1 is GTSNPN, CDR2 SVGIG (reference sequence). V was clipped by 1 base and J by 5 bases; unmatched bases: 13. The CDR3 length is 16 residues. Here the CDR3 reads CAWSASPTGRGTEAFF. Here the CDR3 DNA reads TGTGCCTGGAGTGCCTCGCCGACAGGGCGTGGAACTGAAGCTTTCTTT.

As DNA, the CDR3 is TGTGCCAGTTCTGACAGTTATAGCAATCAGCCCCAGCATTTT. Translated, it gives CASSDSYSNQPQHF. J is TRBJ1-5 and V is TRBV19; perhaps TRBD1 as D (5 bases). The germline V gene has CDR1 LNHDA and CDR2 SQIVND (reference sequence). Trimming took off 8 bases at V and 0 bases at J, with 11 bases between the two ends. The CDR3 length is 14 residues.

The rearrangement uses TRBV6-6 and TRBJ1-6, with D perhaps TRBD1 (5 bases). Germline values: CDR1 MNHNY, CDR2 SVGAGI (reference sequence). CDR3 length: 14 amino acids. V was clipped by 2 bases and J by 7 bases, with 9 bases between them. CDR3 residues: CASSYGGGNSPLHF. As DNA, the CDR3 is TGTGCCAGCAGTTACGGCGGGGGGAATTCACCCCTCCACTTT.

This rearrangement joins TRBV6-5 to TRBJ1-1, with D perhaps TRBD1 (5 bases). This CDR3 spans 13 amino acids. Trimming removed 0 bases from V and 10 bases from J, with 12 bases in between. From germline, CDR1 is MNHEY and CDR2 SVGAGI. The CDR3 loop reads CASSYSVGGVAFF. In DNA, the CDR3 is TGTGCCAGCAGTTACTCGGTCGGGGGGGTAGCTTTCTTT.

The V and J genes are TRBV9 and TRBJ1-2; D gene unclear. This CDR3 is built from 15 residues. The germline V and J ends were trimmed by 0 bases and 2 bases, with 11 bases remaining between them. Germline V gene lookup returns CDR1 SGDLS and CDR2 YYNGEE. The CDR3 sequence is CASSVEAGLNYGYTF. DNA for the CDR3: TGTGCCAGCAGCGTAGAGGCAGGACTCAACTATGGCTACACCTTC.

This clone has a handful of counts. The rearrangement uses TRBV19 and TRBJ1-1; 10 positions match TRBD1. This CDR3 has 15 residues. Looked up from germline, CDR1 is LNHDA and CDR2 is SQIVND (reference sequence). V lost 7 bases and J lost 0; bases outside the gene matches: 5. This chain's CDR3 is CASKGTGVMNTEAFF. The CDR3 DNA is TGTGCCAGTAAAGGGACAGGGGTCATGAACACTGAAGCTTTCTTT.

This clone has a single count. The chain is built from TRBV7-9 and TRBJ2-1; tentatively, D is TRBD1 (6 bases). V was clipped by 3 bases and J by 9 bases, with 12 bases between them. Germline CDR1 is SEHNR and CDR2 is FQNEAQ (reference sequence). This CDR3 region has 13 residues. CDR3 residues: CASSFNRAGEQFF. The CDR3 nucleotides read TGTGCCAGCAGCTTTAACAGGGCTGGTGAGCAGTTCTTC.

The chain links TRBV27 to TRBJ2-6, with TRBD1 matching 9 bases. J gave up 1 base and V 6 bases, and 13 bases lay outside the gene matches. The CDR3 sequence is 19 residues long. The germline V gene has CDR1 MNHEY and CDR2 SMNVEV (reference sequence). The CDR3 loop reads CASSPRFRDRASGANVLTF. CDR3 nucleotides: TGTGCCAGCAGCCCCCGCTTCCGGGACAGGGCGTCTGGGGCCAACGTCCTGACTTTC.

J is TRBJ2-7 and V is TRBV11-3; D unresolved. Germline loops: CDR1 SGHNT, CDR2 YENEEA. Trimming stripped 1 base from V and 2 bases from J, with 9 bases between. This CDR3 region has 14 residues. DNA of the CDR3: TGTGCCAGCAGCTTAGTTGCCTATGCCTACGAGCAGTACTTC. Translated, it gives CASSLVAYAYEQYF.

The CDR3 sequence: CASSNPRDRGQETQYF. The CDR3 region has the DNA TGTGCCAGTAGTAACCCGCGGGACAGGGGCCAAGAGACCCAGTACTTC. This sequence joins TRBV19 and TRBJ2-5; 10 nucleotides align to TRBD1. CDR1 is LNHDA and CDR2 is SQIVND in the germline V gene (reference sequence). The CDR3 extends over 16 amino acids. V was clipped by 4 bases and J by 1 base; unmatched bases: 6.

The chain couples TRBV5-5 to TRBJ1-5; 9 bases match TRBD1. The junction had 6 bases not matched to a gene; V was cut back by 0 bases and J by 8 bases. The length of the CDR3 is 15 residues. In germline, CDR1 is SGHKS, CDR2 YYEKEE (reference sequence). The CDR3 DNA reads TGTGCCAGCAGCTTGGGAGACAGGGGGGTTGAGCCCCAGCATTTT. Its protein is CASSLGDRGVEPQHF.

J is TRBJ2-2 and V is TRBV5-6, with D possibly being TRBD1 (5 bases). The V end lost 0 bases, the J end lost 6 bases, and 12 bases lay between the germline ends. Germline V gene data show CDR1 as SGHDT and CDR2 as YYEEEE. This CDR3 has 15 residues. Here the CDR3 reads CASSLVGVGAGELFF. CDR3 coding DNA: TGTGCCAGCAGCTTGGTAGGGGTAGGAGCCGGGGAGCTGTTTTTT. The variable domain in full, completed from reference TRBV5-6 and TRBJ2-2, reads DAGVTQSPTHLIKTRGQQVTLRCSPKSGHDTVSWYQQALGQGPQFIFQYYEEEERQRGNFPDRFSGHQFPNYSSELNVNALLLGDSALYLCASSLVGVGAGELFFGEGSRLTVL.

This rearrangement joins TRBV15 to TRBJ2-5; the D gene is possibly TRBD1 (5 bases). The CDR3 length is 15 residues. V dropped 0 bases and J dropped 1 base, with 9 bases sitting between them. Germline V CDR1 and CDR2: LNHNV, YYDKDF (reference sequence). The CDR3 DNA reads TGTGCCACCAGCAGAGATGGCCAGGGCCAAGAGACCCAGTACTTC. Translation gives CATSRDGQGQETQYF.

This chain joins TRBV5-8 and TRBJ1-1; D call uncertain. Trimming took off 0 bases at V and 0 bases at J, with 9 bases between the two ends. The CDR3 spans 15 residues. The germline V gene has CDR1 SGHTS and CDR2 YDEGEE. CDR3 nucleotide sequence: TGTGCCAGCAGCTTGGATCCGCGGATGAACACTGAAGCTTTCTTT. Amino acid sequence: CASSLDPRMNTEAFF.

The chain is built from TRBV7-8 and TRBJ1-5; D unresolved. The CDR3 has 12 amino acids. CDR1 is SGHVS and CDR2 is FQNEAQ in the germline V gene. Trimming cost V 6 bases and J 2 bases, with 5 bases left between them. The CDR3 sequence is CASSTGNQPQHF. CDR3 coding DNA: TGTGCCAGCAGTACAGGCAATCAGCCCCAGCATTTT.

This clone has a single count. The chain has TRBV7-2 and TRBJ2-7; 11 nucleotides agree with TRBD2. V shed 1 base and J 8 bases; nucleotides not matched to a gene: 13. CDR3 length: 17 residues. Germline V gene lookup returns CDR1 SGHTA and CDR2 FQGNSA. CDR3 protein: CASSLVSSGGAFRKQYF. Written as DNA, the CDR3 is TGTGCCAGCAGCTTAGTCAGTAGCGGGGGGGCATTTAGAAAGCAGTACTTC. The complete variable domain, with remaining parts taken from reference TRBV7-2 and TRBJ2-7, reads GAGVSQSPSNKVTEKGKDVELRCDPISGHTALYWYRQSLGQGLEFLIYFQGNSAPDKSGLPSDRFSAERTGGSVSTLTIQRTQQEDSAVYLCASSLVSSGGAFRKQYFGPGTRLTVT.

The chain recombines TRBV28 with TRBJ2-7, with 8 positions matching TRBD1. The CDR3 has 14 residues. From germline, CDR1 is MDHEN and CDR2 SYDVKM. Trimming at V came to 5 bases and at J to 2 bases, leaving 5 bases not matched to a gene. The CDR3: CASSRQGTPYEQYF. As DNA, the CDR3 is TGTGCCAGCAGTCGACAGGGGACCCCCTACGAGCAGTACTTC.

The rearrangement uses TRBV5-1 and TRBJ2-5, with D tentatively TRBD2 (6 bases). This CDR3 has 15 amino acids. The germline gives CDR1 SGHRS, CDR2 YFSETQ. The V end was cut by 0 bases, the J end by 2 bases, with 11 bases between. The CDR3 protein is CASSLASVGQETQYF. The CDR3 DNA reads TGCGCCAGCAGCTTGGCTAGCGTGGGGCAAGAGACCCAGTACTTC. The variable domain in full, completed from reference TRBV5-1 and TRBJ2-5, reads KAGVTQTPRYLIKTRGQQVTLSCSPISGHRSVSWYQQTPGQGLQFLFEYFSETQRNKGNFPGRFSGRQFSNSRSEMNVSTLELGDSALYLCASSLASVGQETQYFGPGTRLLVL.

This CDR3 reads CASSLREGLGETQYF. CDR3 DNA sequence: TGTGCCAGTAGCCTCCGGGAGGGATTGGGAGAGACCCAGTACTTC. V gene TRBV7-3 combines with J gene TRBJ2-5, with 8 bases fitting TRBD2. The V and J ends lost 9 bases and 4 bases, in that order; junction bases with no gene match: 13. CDR1 is SGHTA, CDR2 FQGTGA, per germline. The CDR3 loop spans 15 amino acids.